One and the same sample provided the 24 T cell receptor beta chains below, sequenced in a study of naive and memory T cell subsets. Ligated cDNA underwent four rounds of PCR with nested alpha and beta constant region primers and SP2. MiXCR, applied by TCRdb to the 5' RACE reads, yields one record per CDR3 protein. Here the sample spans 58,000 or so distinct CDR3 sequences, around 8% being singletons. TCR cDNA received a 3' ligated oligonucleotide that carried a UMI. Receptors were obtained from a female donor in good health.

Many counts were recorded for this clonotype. The CDR3 loop is CASSTGMGNNEQFF. In DNA, the CDR3 is TGTGCCAGCAGCACAGGCATGGGGAACAATGAGCAGTTCTTC. V and J are TRBV28 and TRBJ2-1, with D possibly matching TRBD1 (5 bases). CDR3 length: 14 amino acids. V dropped 6 bases and J dropped 5 bases, with 14 bases sitting between them. CDR1 and CDR2 (germline): MDHEN, SYDVKM.

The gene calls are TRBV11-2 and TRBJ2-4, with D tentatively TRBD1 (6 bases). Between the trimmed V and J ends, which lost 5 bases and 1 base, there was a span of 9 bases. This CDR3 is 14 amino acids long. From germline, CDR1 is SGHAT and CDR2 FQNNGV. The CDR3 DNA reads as TGTGCCAGCAGCGAACAGGGTGCCAAAAACATTCAGTACTTC. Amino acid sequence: CASSEQGAKNIQYF.

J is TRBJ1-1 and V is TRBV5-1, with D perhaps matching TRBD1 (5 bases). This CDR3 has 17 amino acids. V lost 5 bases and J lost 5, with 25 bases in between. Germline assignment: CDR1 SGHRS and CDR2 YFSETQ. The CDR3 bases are TGCGCCAGCAGGACAAGAGAGGGGTCCGGGGGTCATACTGAAGCTTTCTTT. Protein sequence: CASRTREGSGGHTEAFF.

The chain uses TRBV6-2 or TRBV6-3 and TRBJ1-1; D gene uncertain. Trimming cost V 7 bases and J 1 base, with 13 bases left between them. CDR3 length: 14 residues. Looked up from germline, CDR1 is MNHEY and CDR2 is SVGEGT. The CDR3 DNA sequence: TGTGCCAGCACCCCCGCCGGGCAGAACACTGAAGCTTTCTTT. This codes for CASTPAGQNTEAFF.

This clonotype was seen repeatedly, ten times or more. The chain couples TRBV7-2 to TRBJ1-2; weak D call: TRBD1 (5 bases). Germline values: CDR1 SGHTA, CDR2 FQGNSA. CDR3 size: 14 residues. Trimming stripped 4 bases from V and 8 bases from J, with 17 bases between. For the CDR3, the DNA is TGTGCCAGCAGCTGGGGGAATGTTCAAAGGGGCTACACCTTC. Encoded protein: CASSWGNVQRGYTF.

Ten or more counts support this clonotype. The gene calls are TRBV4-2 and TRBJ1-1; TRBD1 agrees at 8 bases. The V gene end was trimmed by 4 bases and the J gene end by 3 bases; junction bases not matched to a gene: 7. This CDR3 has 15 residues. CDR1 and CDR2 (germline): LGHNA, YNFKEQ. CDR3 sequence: CASSLPTGEDTEAFF. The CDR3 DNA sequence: TGTGCCAGCAGCCTACCGACAGGGGAAGACACTGAAGCTTTCTTT.

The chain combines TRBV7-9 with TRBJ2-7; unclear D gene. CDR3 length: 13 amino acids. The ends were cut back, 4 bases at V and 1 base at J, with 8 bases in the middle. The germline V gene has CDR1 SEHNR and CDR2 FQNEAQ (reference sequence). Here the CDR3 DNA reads TGTGCCAGCAGCTCCGGGTCTTCCTACGAGCAGTACTTC. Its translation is CASSSGSSYEQYF.

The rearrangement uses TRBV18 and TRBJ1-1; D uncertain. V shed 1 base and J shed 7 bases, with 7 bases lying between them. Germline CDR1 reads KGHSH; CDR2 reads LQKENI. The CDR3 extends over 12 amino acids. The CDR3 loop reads CASSPQVSEAFF. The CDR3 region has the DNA TGTGCCAGCTCACCACAGGTCAGTGAAGCTTTCTTT.

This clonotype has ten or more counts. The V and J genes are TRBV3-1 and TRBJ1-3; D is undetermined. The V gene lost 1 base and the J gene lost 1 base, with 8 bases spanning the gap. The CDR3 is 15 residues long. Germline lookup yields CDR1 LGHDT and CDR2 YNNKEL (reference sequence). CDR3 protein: CASSQGTRSGNTIYF. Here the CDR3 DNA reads TGTGCCAGCAGCCAAGGGACCCGGTCTGGAAACACCATATATTTT.

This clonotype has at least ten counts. Written as DNA, the CDR3 is TGTGCCACCAGTGATCCGACAGGGTTTAGCACAGATACGCAGTATTTT. Its translation: CATSDPTGFSTDTQYF. The J gene is TRBJ2-3, the V gene TRBV24-1; 7 nucleotides line up with TRBD1. Germline loops: CDR1 KGHDR, CDR2 SFDVKD. There are 16 residues in the CDR3. V was pared by 3 bases and J by 0 bases, with 5 bases of the junction left unmatched.

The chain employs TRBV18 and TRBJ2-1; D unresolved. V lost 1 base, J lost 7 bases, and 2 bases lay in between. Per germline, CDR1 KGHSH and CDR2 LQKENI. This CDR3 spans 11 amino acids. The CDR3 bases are TGTGCCAGCTCACCACTGAATGAGCAGTTCTTC. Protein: CASSPLNEQFF.

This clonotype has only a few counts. Here the CDR3 reads CASSLDQGAGANVLTF. In DNA, the CDR3 is TGTGCCAGCAGCTTAGATCAGGGAGCTGGGGCCAACGTCCTGACTTTC. This chain connects TRBV7-8 to TRBJ2-6, with D possibly called TRBD1 or TRBD2 (5 bases each). This CDR3 contains 16 residues. V was trimmed by 1 base and J by 2 bases, leaving 9 bases between them. In germline, CDR1 is SGHVS, CDR2 FQNEAQ.

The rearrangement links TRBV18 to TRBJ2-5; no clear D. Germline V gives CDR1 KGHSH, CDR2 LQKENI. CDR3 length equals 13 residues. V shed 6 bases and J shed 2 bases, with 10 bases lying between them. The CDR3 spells CASSQVLQETQYF. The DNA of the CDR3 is TGTGCCAGCTCCCAAGTTCTACAAGAGACCCAGTACTTC.

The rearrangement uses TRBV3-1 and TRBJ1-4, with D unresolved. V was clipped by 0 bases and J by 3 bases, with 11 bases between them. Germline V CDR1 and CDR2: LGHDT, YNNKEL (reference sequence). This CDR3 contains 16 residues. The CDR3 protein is CASSQDTPRANEKLFF. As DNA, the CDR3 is TGTGCCAGCAGCCAAGATACTCCGCGGGCTAATGAAAAACTGTTTTTT.

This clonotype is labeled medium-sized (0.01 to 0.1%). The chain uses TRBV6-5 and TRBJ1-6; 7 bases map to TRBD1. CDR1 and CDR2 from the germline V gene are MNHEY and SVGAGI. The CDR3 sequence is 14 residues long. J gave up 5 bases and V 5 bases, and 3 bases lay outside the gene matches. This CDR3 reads CASSGGTDNSPLHF. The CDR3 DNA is TGTGCCAGCAGTGGCGGGACAGATAATTCACCCCTCCACTTT.

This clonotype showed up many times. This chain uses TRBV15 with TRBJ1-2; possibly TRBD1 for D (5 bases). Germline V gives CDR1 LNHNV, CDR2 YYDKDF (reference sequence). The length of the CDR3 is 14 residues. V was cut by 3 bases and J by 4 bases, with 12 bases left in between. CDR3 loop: CATSRDNGAYGYTF. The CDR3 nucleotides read TGTGCCACCAGCAGGGACAACGGGGCCTATGGCTACACCTTC.

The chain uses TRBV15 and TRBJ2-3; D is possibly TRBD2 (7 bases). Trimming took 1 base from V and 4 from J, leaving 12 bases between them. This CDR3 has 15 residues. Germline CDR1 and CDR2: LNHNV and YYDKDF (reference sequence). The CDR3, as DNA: TGTGCCACCAGCAGAGGTACGGGGGGCGCAGATACGCAGTATTTT. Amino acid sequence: CATSRGTGGADTQYF.

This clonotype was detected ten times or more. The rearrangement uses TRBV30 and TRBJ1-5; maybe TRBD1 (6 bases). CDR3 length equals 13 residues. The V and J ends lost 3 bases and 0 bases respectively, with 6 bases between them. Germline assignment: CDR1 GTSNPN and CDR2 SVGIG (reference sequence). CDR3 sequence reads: CAWSRGSNQPQHF. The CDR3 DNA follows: TGTGCCTGGAGCAGGGGTAGCAATCAGCCCCAGCATTTT.

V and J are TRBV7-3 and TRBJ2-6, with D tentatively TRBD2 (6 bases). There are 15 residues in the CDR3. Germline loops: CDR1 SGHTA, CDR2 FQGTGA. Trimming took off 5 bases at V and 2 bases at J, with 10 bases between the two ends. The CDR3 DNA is TGTGCCAGCAGCCACGGCGGGGCTGGGGCCAACGTCCTGACTTTC. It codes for CASSHGGAGANVLTF.

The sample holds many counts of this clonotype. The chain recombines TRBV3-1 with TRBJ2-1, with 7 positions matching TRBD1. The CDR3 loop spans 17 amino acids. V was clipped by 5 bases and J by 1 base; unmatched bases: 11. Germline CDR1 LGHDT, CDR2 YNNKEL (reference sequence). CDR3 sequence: CASSYLTTGDSYNEQFF. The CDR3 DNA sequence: TGTGCCAGCAGCTATCTAACCACAGGGGATTCCTACAATGAGCAGTTCTTC.

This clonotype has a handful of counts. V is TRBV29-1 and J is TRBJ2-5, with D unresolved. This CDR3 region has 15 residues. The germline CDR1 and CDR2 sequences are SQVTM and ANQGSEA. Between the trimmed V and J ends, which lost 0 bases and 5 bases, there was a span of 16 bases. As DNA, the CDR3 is TGCAGCGTTGAAGAGATGGACGGCCCCAAGGAGACCCAGTACTTC. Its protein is CSVEEMDGPKETQYF.

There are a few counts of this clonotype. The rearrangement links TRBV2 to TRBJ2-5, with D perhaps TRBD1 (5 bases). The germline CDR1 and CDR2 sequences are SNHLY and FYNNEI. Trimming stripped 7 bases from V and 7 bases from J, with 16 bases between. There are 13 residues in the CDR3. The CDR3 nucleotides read TGTGCCAGCACGTCGGTCAACCAGGGGACCCAGTACTTC. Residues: CASTSVNQGTQYF. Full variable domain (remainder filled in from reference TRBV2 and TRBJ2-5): EPEVTQTPSHQVTQMGQEVILRCVPISNHLYFYWYRQILGQKVEFLVSFYNNEISEKSEIFDDQFSVERPDGSNFTLKIRSTKLEDSAMYFCASTSVNQGTQYFGPGTRLLVL.

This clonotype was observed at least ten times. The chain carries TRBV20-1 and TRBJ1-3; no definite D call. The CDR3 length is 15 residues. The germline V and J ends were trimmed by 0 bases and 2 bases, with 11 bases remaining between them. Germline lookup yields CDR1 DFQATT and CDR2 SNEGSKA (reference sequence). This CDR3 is CSARDRVLTGNTIYF. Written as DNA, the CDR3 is TGCAGTGCTAGAGATCGGGTCTTAACTGGAAACACCATATATTTT.

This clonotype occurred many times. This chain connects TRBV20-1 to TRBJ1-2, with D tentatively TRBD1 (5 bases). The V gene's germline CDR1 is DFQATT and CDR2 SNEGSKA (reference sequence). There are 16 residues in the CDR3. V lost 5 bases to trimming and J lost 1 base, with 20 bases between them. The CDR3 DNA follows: TGCAGTGCTTCGTCCGCGGGGGGGACCCATAACTATGGCTACACCTTC. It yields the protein CSASSAGGTHNYGYTF.